The clone carrying this TCR beta chain turned up a few times. Per germline, CDR1 DFQATT and CDR2 SNEGSKA (reference sequence). V was pared by 6 bases and J by 4 bases, with 6 bases of the junction left unmatched. CDR3 size: 14 residues. Template input, which was bulk tumor genomic DNA, totaled 450 to 600 ng per sample. Biopsies that were spaced far apart were taken, several per primary tumor, during surgery. Each patient presented with untreated, newly diagnosed non-small cell lung cancer and received curative surgery. These data originate in a study of immune heterogeneity within non-small cell lung tumors. A multiplex PCR containing 32 V primers and 13 J primers was used to amplify TCR beta CDR3. One entry per CDR3 protein, called by TCRdb with MiXCR from the multiplex PCR reads. The table records 11,000 or so distinct CDR3 sequences, 27% of them present only once.

This sequence joins TRBV20-1 and TRBJ2-1; TRBD2 agrees at 10 bases. The sequence derives from a man in his forties or fifties with non-small cell lung cancer. What was sequenced was lung tumor tissue. DNA of the CDR3: TGCAGTGCCCAACTAGCGGGGATATACAATGAGCAGTTCTTC. Translating it yields CSAQLAGIYNEQFF.